One sample yielded the 3 T cell receptor beta chains listed below, sequenced in a study of cytomegalovirus exposure and HLA in healthy donors. Profiled with immunoSEQ multiplex PCR; TCRdb holds only in-frame clones, not every one. The sample has under 150,000 clones; around 88% are singletons. What was sequenced was PBMCs. These receptors were obtained from a young woman in good health and CMV-seropositive.

The rearrangement links TRBV30 to TRBJ1-4; D might be TRBD1 (6 bases). Deletions cut 3 bases from V and 5 bases from J, with 22 bases between. CDR1 and CDR2 (germline): GTSNPN, SVGIG (reference sequence). The CDR3 is 17 residues long. CDR3 DNA sequence: TGTGCCTGGAGCGGATGGGGACCAGGGGACTACAATGAAAAACTGTTTTTT. Translating it yields CAWSGWGPGDYNEKLFF.

The V call is TRBV25-1, the J call TRBJ1-1; D perhaps matches TRBD1 (5 bases). The CDR3 is 14 amino acids. Germline V lookup: CDR1 MGHDK, CDR2 SYGVNS. The ends were cut back, 6 bases at V and 3 bases at J, with 14 bases in the middle. In DNA form, the CDR3 reads TGTGCCAGCAGCCTCGGGGGGATGGACACTGAAGCTTTCTTT. This codes for CASSLGGMDTEAFF.

V gene TRBV6-5 combines with J gene TRBJ1-3; D perhaps matches TRBD1 (6 bases). This CDR3 spans 15 amino acids. V was trimmed by 0 bases and J by 1 base, leaving 7 bases between them. Germline CDR1 reads MNHEY; CDR2 reads SVGAGI. CDR3 sequence (DNA): TGTGCCAGCAGTTACTCCGACAGGTCTGGAAACACCATATATTTT. Its translation: CASSYSDRSGNTIYF.